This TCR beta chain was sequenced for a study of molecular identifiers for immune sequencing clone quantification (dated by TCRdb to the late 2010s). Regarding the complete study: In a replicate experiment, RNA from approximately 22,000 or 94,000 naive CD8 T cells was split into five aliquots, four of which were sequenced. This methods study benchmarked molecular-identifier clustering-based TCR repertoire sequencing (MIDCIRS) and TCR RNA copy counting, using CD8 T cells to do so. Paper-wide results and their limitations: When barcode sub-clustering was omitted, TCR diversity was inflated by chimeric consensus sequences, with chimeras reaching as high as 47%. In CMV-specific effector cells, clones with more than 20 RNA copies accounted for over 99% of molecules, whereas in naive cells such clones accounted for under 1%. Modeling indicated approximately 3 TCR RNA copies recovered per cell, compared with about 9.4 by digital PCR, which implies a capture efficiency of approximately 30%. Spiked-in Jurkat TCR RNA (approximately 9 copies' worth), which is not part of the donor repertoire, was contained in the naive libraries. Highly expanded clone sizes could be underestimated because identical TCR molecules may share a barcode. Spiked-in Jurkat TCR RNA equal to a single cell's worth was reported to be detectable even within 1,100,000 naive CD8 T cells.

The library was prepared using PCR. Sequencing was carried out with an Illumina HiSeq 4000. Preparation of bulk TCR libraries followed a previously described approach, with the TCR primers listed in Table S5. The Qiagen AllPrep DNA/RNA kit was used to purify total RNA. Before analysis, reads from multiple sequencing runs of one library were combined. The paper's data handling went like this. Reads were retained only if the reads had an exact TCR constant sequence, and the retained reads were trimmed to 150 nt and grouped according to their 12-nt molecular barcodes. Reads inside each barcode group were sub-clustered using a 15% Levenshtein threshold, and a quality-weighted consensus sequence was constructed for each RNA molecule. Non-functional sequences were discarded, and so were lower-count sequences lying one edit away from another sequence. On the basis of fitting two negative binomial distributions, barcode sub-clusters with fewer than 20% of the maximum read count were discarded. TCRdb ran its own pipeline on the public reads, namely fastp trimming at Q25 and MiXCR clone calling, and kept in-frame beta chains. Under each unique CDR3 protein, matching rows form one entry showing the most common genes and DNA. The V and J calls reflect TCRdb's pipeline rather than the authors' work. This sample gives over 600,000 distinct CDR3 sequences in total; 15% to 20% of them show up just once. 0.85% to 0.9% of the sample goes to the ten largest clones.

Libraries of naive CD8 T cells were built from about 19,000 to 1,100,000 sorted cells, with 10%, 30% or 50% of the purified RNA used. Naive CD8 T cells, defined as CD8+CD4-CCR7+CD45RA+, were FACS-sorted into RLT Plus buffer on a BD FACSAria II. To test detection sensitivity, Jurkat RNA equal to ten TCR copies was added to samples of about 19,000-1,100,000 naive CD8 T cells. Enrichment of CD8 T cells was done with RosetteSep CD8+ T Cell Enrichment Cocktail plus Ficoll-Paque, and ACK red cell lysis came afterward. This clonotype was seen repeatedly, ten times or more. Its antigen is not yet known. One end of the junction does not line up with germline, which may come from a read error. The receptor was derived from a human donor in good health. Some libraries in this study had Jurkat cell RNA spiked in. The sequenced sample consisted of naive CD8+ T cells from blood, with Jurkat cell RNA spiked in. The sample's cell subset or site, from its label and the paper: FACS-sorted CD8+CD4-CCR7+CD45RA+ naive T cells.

The CDR3 here reads CASSQDSRANAEAFF. The DNA is as follows: TGCGCCAGCAGCCAAGATAGCAGGGCGAACGCTGAAGCTTTCTTT. This chain joins TRBV4-3 to TRBJ1-1, and perhaps TRBD1 as D gene, on 5 matching bases. The CDR3 sequence holds 15 residues, the cysteine and phenylalanine included. Here the CDR3 DNA is all that survives: 45 bases in frame from base 1. Reading the germline V gene gives CDR1 LGHNA and CDR2 YSLEER.